One TCR beta chain is described in this entry. Its antigen is still unknown. Primers for the PCR totalled 60 Vbeta and 13 Jbeta. Assay: immunoSEQ multiplex PCR; the TCRdb copy retains only in-frame clones and omits some. The table has around 150,000 clones, approximately 83% seen once. The CDR3 totals 14 residues. Trimming took 1 base from V and 0 from J, leaving 7 bases between them. The germline V gene encodes CDR1 LGHNA and CDR2 YNFKEQ. The data were obtained in a study of cytomegalovirus exposure and HLA in healthy donors. Study findings and constraints: In a later analysis, HLA-associated beta chains showed higher expansion and lower generation probabilities than comparable chains. In vitro checks showed that a few CMV-associated chains really do target CMV antigens. The study designated fewer than 200 TCR beta chains cytomegalovirus-associated.

Sequencing input: PBMCs. This chain links TRBV4-2 with TRBJ2-7; D uncertain. The sequence was obtained from a woman in her thirties or forties in good health and CMV-seronegative. The CDR3 bases are TGTGCCAGCAGCCAAGCGGCGGTCTCCTACGAGCAGTACTTC. Protein product: CASSQAAVSYEQYF.